A selection of T cell receptor beta chains follows, all from one sample in a study of radiation and T cells in renal cell carcinoma. Sequencing was performed with immunoSEQ multiplex PCR; in TCRdb, only in-frame clones are kept and a portion is missing. The data contain 140,000 to 150,000 clones, roughly nine tenths of them singletons. Specimen: blood, collected from a patient whose treatment included radiotherapy and nephrectomy. Source of these receptors: a woman in her 70s with renal cell carcinoma. Both conserved end residues are part of each CDR3. A D gene is named only where the DNA matches it firmly. The size entry is marked missing in some rows and otherwise reads once, few, many or a size class.

clone_size: -
d_call: -
cdr3_length: 16
v_call: TRBV7-6
j_call: TRBJ2-6
cdr3_nt: TGTGCCAGCAGCTTAAGCCCTTCCGGACAGCGCTACGTCCTGACTTTC
cdr3_aa: CASSLSPSGQRYVLTF

clone_size: once
d_call: -
cdr3_length: 13
v_call: TRBV19
j_call: TRBJ1-1
cdr3_nt: TGTGCCACGGAGGCCAGGAGTAACACTGAAGCTTTCTTT
cdr3_aa: CATEARSNTEAFF

clone_size: once
d_call: -
cdr3_length: 14
v_call: TRBV5-3
j_call: TRBJ1-6
cdr3_nt: TGTGCCAGAAGCTTGGCGATATATAATTCACCCCTCCACTTT
cdr3_aa: CARSLAIYNSPLHF

clone_size: -
d_call: -
cdr3_length: 13
v_call: TRBV18
j_call: TRBJ1-2
cdr3_nt: TGTGCCAGCTCACCACCGGGATACTATGGCTACACCTTC
cdr3_aa: CASSPPGYYGYTF

clone_size: -
d_call: -
cdr3_length: 13
v_call: TRBV5-1
j_call: TRBJ2-7
cdr3_nt: TGCGCCAGCAGCGTTGGACAGCTTGACGAGCAGTACTTC
cdr3_aa: CASSVGQLDEQYF

clone_size: -
d_call: -
cdr3_length: 12
v_call: TRBV6-6
j_call: TRBJ2-7
cdr3_nt: TGTGCCAGCAGTTACTTAACCTACGAGCAGTACTTC
cdr3_aa: CASSYLTYEQYF

clone_size: -
d_call: -
cdr3_length: 13
v_call: TRBV19
j_call: TRBJ1-5
cdr3_nt: TGTGCCAGTAGCGACAGGTACCATCAGCCCCAGCATTTT
cdr3_aa: CASSDRYHQPQHF

clone_size: -
d_call: TRBD1
cdr3_length: 15
v_call: TRBV5-1
j_call: TRBJ2-2
cdr3_nt: TGCGCCAGCAGCCCGACAGGGGCGGACACCGGGGAGCTGTTTTTT
cdr3_aa: CASSPTGADTGELFF

clone_size: -
d_call: -
cdr3_length: 14
v_call: TRBV13
j_call: TRBJ1-1
cdr3_nt: TGTGCCAGCAGCCTCGCAGCACGGAACACTGAAGCTTTCTTT
cdr3_aa: CASSLAARNTEAFF

clone_size: once
d_call: TRBD2
cdr3_length: 16
v_call: TRBV7-2
j_call: TRBJ2-3
cdr3_nt: TGTGCCAGCAGCCAACAACTAGCGGGGGGGGCAGATACGCAGTATTTT
cdr3_aa: CASSQQLAGGADTQYF

clone_size: -
d_call: -
cdr3_length: 13
v_call: TRBV5-8
j_call: TRBJ1-2
cdr3_nt: TGTGCCAGCAGCTTTCAGCAGATCTATGGCTACACCTTC
cdr3_aa: CASSFQQIYGYTF

clone_size: -
d_call: -
cdr3_length: 13
v_call: TRBV14
j_call: TRBJ1-1
cdr3_nt: TGTGCCAGCAGCCAAGATATACAGGATGAAGCTTTCTTT
cdr3_aa: CASSQDIQDEAFF

clone_size: once
d_call: TRBD1
cdr3_length: 16
v_call: TRBV28
j_call: TRBJ1-6
cdr3_nt: TGTGCCAGCAGTGCGGGGAGGACAGGACTAAATTCACCCCTCCACTTT
cdr3_aa: CASSAGRTGLNSPLHF

clone_size: -
d_call: -
cdr3_length: 14
v_call: TRBV10-2
j_call: TRBJ2-1
cdr3_nt: TGCGCCAGCAGTATCCTGACGCCCTACAATGAGCAGTTCTTC
cdr3_aa: CASSILTPYNEQFF

clone_size: -
d_call: -
cdr3_length: 14
v_call: TRBV5-6
j_call: TRBJ2-2
cdr3_nt: TGTGCCAGCAGCAGGGACGTCAACACCGGGGAGCTGTTTTTT
cdr3_aa: CASSRDVNTGELFF

clone_size: -
d_call: TRBD2
cdr3_length: 15
v_call: TRBV6-1
j_call: TRBJ2-1
cdr3_nt: TGTGCCAGCAGTGAACAGCGGGGGGCCTACAATGAGCAGTTCTTC
cdr3_aa: CASSEQRGAYNEQFF

clone_size: -
d_call: -
cdr3_length: 16
v_call: TRBV11-2
j_call: TRBJ1-3
cdr3_nt: TGTGCCAGCAGCTTACCGACAGGTCATGCTGGAAACACCATATATTTT
cdr3_aa: CASSLPTGHAGNTIYF

clone_size: -
d_call: -
cdr3_length: 17
v_call: TRBV4-2
j_call: TRBJ2-3
cdr3_nt: TGTGCCAGCAGCCAAGAGAAGATGCCCACGTCCACAGATACGCAGTATTTT
cdr3_aa: CASSQEKMPTSTDTQYF

clone_size: -
d_call: -
cdr3_length: 14
v_call: TRBV4-2
j_call: TRBJ1-3
cdr3_nt: TGTGCCAGCAGCCAACAGGGCTCCGGAAACACCATATATTTT
cdr3_aa: CASSQQGSGNTIYF

clone_size: -
d_call: TRBD1
cdr3_length: 13
v_call: TRBV28
j_call: TRBJ1-2
cdr3_nt: TGTGCCAGCAGTCGGACAGGGGGTAAGGGGAACACCTTC
cdr3_aa: CASSRTGGKGNTF

clone_size: -
d_call: TRBD1
cdr3_length: 14
v_call: TRBV6-5
j_call: TRBJ2-7
cdr3_nt: TGTGCCAGCAGAAAAAGGGGGCCCTCCTACGAGCAGTACTTC
cdr3_aa: CASRKRGPSYEQYF

clone_size: -
d_call: -
cdr3_length: 15
v_call: TRBV9
j_call: TRBJ2-7
cdr3_nt: TGTGCCAGCAGCGTAGGCTACAGGAACTCCTACGAGCAGTACTTC
cdr3_aa: CASSVGYRNSYEQYF

clone_size: -
d_call: TRBD2
cdr3_length: 14
v_call: TRBV5-6
j_call: TRBJ2-5
cdr3_nt: TGTGCCAGCAGCTTGGGACTAGCGGGGGGCCCCCAGTACTTC
cdr3_aa: CASSLGLAGGPQYF